This is a list of T cell receptor beta chains from one sample in a study of T cell repertoires in cytomegalovirus infection. TCRdb reprocessed the reads with MiXCR, giving one entry per CDR3 protein. The sample shows about a million distinct CDR3 sequences, around 30% of them seen only once. Their cognate antigens are unknown. The sequences come from cultured CD8+ T cells from PBMCs, collected from culture after CMV antigen stimulation. All receptors derive from a human donor in good health (CMV status not recorded). Some clones in this sample may be carry-over from other donors' samples. The CDR3 runs from the conserved cysteine through the conserved F or W. D genes are given only for firm matches.

CDR3: CASSKGYNEQFF
D: -
V: TRBV14
length: 12
J: TRBJ2-1

CDR3: CASSLDSLAAGRGYNEQFF
D: TRBD2
V: TRBV5-1
length: 19
J: TRBJ2-1

CDR3: CASSLVQENTEAFF
D: -
V: TRBV7-9
length: 14
J: TRBJ1-1

CDR3: CATSRFYGSLSGANVLTF
D: -
V: TRBV15
length: 18
J: TRBJ2-6

CDR3: CASSLVLSGSDTQYF
D: -
V: TRBV7-9
length: 15
J: TRBJ2-3

CDR3: CASSIRELAGETQYF
D: TRBD2
V: TRBV6-5
length: 15
J: TRBJ2-5

CDR3: CANSSSGYSNQPQHF
D: -
V: TRBV27
length: 15
J: TRBJ1-5

CDR3: CASSYLRDTNHNEQFF
D: -
V: TRBV6-6
length: 16
J: TRBJ2-1

CDR3: CASSHIQEFNQPQHF
D: -
V: TRBV27
length: 15
J: TRBJ1-5

CDR3: CASSLAALMNTEAFF
D: -
V: TRBV7-6
length: 15
J: TRBJ1-1

CDR3: CASSGPTEPYEQYF
D: -
V: TRBV10-2
length: 14
J: TRBJ2-7

CDR3: CASSEFFRGRDLGGYTF
D: TRBD1
V: TRBV25-1
length: 17
J: TRBJ1-2

CDR3: CASFLREQFF
D: -
V: TRBV12-3/TRBV12-4
length: 10
J: TRBJ2-1

CDR3: CASSPSGDSWSYTF
D: -
V: TRBV7-2
length: 14
J: TRBJ1-2

CDR3: CASRWGYEQYF
D: -
V: TRBV6-5
length: 11
J: TRBJ2-7

CDR3: CASSGWELGDTEAFF
D: -
V: TRBV25-1
length: 15
J: TRBJ1-1

CDR3: CASSINYEQYF
D: -
V: TRBV5-1
length: 11
J: TRBJ2-7

CDR3: CASSQTGTNTGELFF
D: -
V: TRBV11-3
length: 15
J: TRBJ2-2

CDR3: CASSLASGGLQETQYF
D: TRBD2
V: TRBV27
length: 16
J: TRBJ2-5

CDR3: CASSSDRYYEQYF
D: -
V: TRBV13
length: 13
J: TRBJ2-7

CDR3: CASSGTGPTVEVYGYTF
D: -
V: TRBV27
length: 17
J: TRBJ1-2

CDR3: CASSFGGGQIETQYF
D: TRBD2
V: TRBV7-2
length: 15
J: TRBJ2-5

CDR3: CASSSGPRGYTF
D: -
V: TRBV7-9
length: 12
J: TRBJ1-2

CDR3: CASSLIGGAHNEQFF
D: TRBD2
V: TRBV27
length: 15
J: TRBJ2-1

CDR3: CASSSPAGNTEAFF
D: -
V: TRBV7-9
length: 14
J: TRBJ1-1

CDR3: CASSQVPKEGPSEAFF
D: -
V: TRBV4-2
length: 16
J: TRBJ1-1

CDR3: CASSIDGIRNEQFF
D: -
V: TRBV19
length: 14
J: TRBJ2-1

CDR3: CASSYRDSSGNTIYF
D: TRBD1
V: TRBV6-5
length: 15
J: TRBJ1-3

CDR3: CASSPLGAGDPIGHQETQYF
D: TRBD2
V: TRBV4-2
length: 20
J: TRBJ2-5

CDR3: CAVQSTDTQYF
D: -
V: TRBV27
length: 11
J: TRBJ2-3

CDR3: CASSSASGPGAAFF
D: -
V: TRBV7-9
length: 14
J: TRBJ1-1

CDR3: CASSLGQGEQYF
D: TRBD1
V: TRBV5-6
length: 12
J: TRBJ2-7

CDR3: CAISPSGIGSLNEQFF
D: -
V: TRBV10-3
length: 16
J: TRBJ2-1

CDR3: CASMRDVTEAFF
D: -
V: TRBV27
length: 12
J: TRBJ1-1

CDR3: CASSFSGSAVNTGELFF
D: -
V: TRBV7-2
length: 17
J: TRBJ2-2

CDR3: CASSVDWDGRDSSTDTQYF
D: -
V: TRBV9
length: 19
J: TRBJ2-3

CDR3: CASSSDAYEQYF
D: -
V: TRBV7-2
length: 12
J: TRBJ2-7

CDR3: CASSLFGPPNQPQHF
D: -
V: TRBV27
length: 15
J: TRBJ1-5

CDR3: CASSLWLQETQYF
D: -
V: TRBV11-3
length: 13
J: TRBJ2-5

CDR3: CASGVRESYEQYF
D: -
V: TRBV2
length: 13
J: TRBJ2-7

CDR3: CASSLTGYGEQYF
D: -
V: TRBV5-1
length: 13
J: TRBJ2-7

CDR3: CASSKGGEAFF
D: -
V: TRBV12-3/TRBV12-4
length: 11
J: TRBJ1-1

CDR3: CASSKGTIYNEQFF
D: -
V: TRBV7-9
length: 14
J: TRBJ2-1

CDR3: CASSPDRGAGELFF
D: TRBD1
V: TRBV5-8
length: 14
J: TRBJ2-2

CDR3: CASSLVEINEQFF
D: -
V: TRBV7-6
length: 13
J: TRBJ2-1

CDR3: CATSTGRQGIYNEQFF
D: -
V: TRBV15
length: 16
J: TRBJ2-1

CDR3: CSVEDGGNQPQHF
D: -
V: TRBV29-1
length: 13
J: TRBJ1-5

CDR3: CASTVDRIDNQPQHF
D: -
V: TRBV6-6
length: 15
J: TRBJ1-5

CDR3: CASTAPGQGLEQYF
D: TRBD1
V: TRBV7-9
length: 14
J: TRBJ2-7

CDR3: CATSGPGGAYNEQFF
D: TRBD2
V: TRBV24-1
length: 15
J: TRBJ2-1

CDR3: CASSFYRVPYEQYF
D: -
V: TRBV27
length: 14
J: TRBJ2-7

CDR3: CASNWGGMTEAFF
D: -
V: TRBV12-3/TRBV12-4
length: 13
J: TRBJ1-1